The T cell receptor beta chain described here comes from a study of blood T cells in healthy people across ages. Trimming took 6 bases from V and 5 from J; bases not matched to a gene: 7. The germline gives CDR1 LNHDA, CDR2 SQIVND (reference sequence). This CDR3 contains 14 residues. This clonotype has a handful of counts. As yet, its antigen is unknown. Points from the study as a whole: Age showed a roughly linear inverse relationship with TCR beta diversity per million T cells.

A second PCR, run for about 7 to 11 cycles, used a sample-barcoded 5' primer plus a J-beta primer mix. One entry per CDR3 protein, called by TCRdb with MiXCR from the 5' RACE reads. The sample contains around 700,000 distinct CDR3 sequences, 25% of which appear only once. These data are also associated with another study on T cells of mothers and their children.

This chain uses TRBV19 with TRBJ2-5, with 9 bases aligning to TRBD1. This TCR was recovered from a boy younger than 18 in good health. The specimen was blood. CDR3 bases: TGTGCCAGTAGGCCACAGGGGGCGCAGGAGACCCAGTACTTC. Its protein is CASRPQGAQETQYF.